This T cell receptor beta chain stems from a study of Tregs in tolerant kidney transplant recipients. Study-wide findings and caveats: Tregs expanded with activated donor B cells seemed most donor-specific. No direct test of biological reproducibility was done here.

The CDR3 covers 16 residues. Turning to this clone: Its matching antigen is unknown.

Produced via immunoSEQ multiplex PCR; TCRdb's table is partial and in-frame only. Among about 69,000 clones listed, approximately 88% were seen once. The sequences come from CD4+ T cells from blood, collected before the transplant. The chain uses TRBV21-1 and TRBJ1-4; the table's D call TRBD1 went unverified against the DNA. TRBV21-1 is reported as a pseudogene. The source of this sequence is a human donor who received a combined kidney and bone marrow transplant. The CDR3 reads CASSKGCGRGNEKLFF. CDR3 in DNA: TGTGCCAGCAGCAAAGGGTGTGGCAGGGGTAATGAAAAACTGTTTTTT.